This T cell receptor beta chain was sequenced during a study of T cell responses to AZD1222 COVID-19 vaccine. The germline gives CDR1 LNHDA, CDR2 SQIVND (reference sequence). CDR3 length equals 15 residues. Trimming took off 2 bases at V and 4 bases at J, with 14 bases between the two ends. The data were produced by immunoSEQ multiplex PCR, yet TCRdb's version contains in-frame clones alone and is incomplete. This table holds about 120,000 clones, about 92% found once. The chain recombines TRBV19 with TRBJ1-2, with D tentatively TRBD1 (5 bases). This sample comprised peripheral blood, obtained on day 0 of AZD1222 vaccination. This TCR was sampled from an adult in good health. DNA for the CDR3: TGTGCCAGTAGTATATCGGGGAGGGACCGCTATGGCTACACCTTC. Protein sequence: CASSISGRDRYGYTF. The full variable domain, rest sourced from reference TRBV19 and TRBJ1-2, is DGGITQSPKYLFRKEGQNVTLSCEQNLNHDAMYWYRQDPGQGLRLIYYSQIVNDFQKGDIAEGYSVSREKKESFPLTVTSAQKNPTAFYLCASSISGRDRYGYTFGSGTRLTVV.